The 6 T cell receptor beta chains in this list originate from one sample, sequenced in a study of T-cell memory formation after mild COVID-19 (dated by TCRdb to the early 2020s). Library prep was done by 5' RACE. Instrument on record: Illumina NovaSeq 6000. TCRdb reanalyzed the raw reads on its own, using fastp at Q25 for trimming and MiXCR for clone calling, and kept in-frame beta chains. Entries are consolidated by CDR3 protein sequence, retaining the most common genes and DNA. Recorded for this sample are some 65,000 distinct CDR3 sequences; roughly a sixth of them occurred a single time. The top ten clonotypes cover 30% to 35% of the sample. Sequencing was done on a sample of PBMCs or a T cell subset sorted from them (not recorded which). Every receptor here comes from an adult woman who had mild COVID-19 (a few samples of this study predate the infection). The sample titles of this study are shuffled in the database, so cell type and time point are left out; the donor was told from shared clones.

The chain uses TRBV12-3 or TRBV12-4 and TRBJ2-7, with 10 bases identical to TRBD2. CDR3 size: 15 residues. J was trimmed by 2 bases and V by 6 bases; bases with no gene match: 7. The CDR3 DNA reads as TGTGCCAGCAGCATTAGCGGGAGGTCAACCTACGAGCAGTACTTC. It yields the protein CASSISGRSTYEQYF.

This clonotype has more than one count but fewer than ten. The chain combines TRBV7-9 with TRBJ2-5; D is perhaps TRBD1 or TRBD2 (5 bases each). Germline assignment: CDR1 SEHNR and CDR2 FQNEAQ (reference sequence). The CDR3 is 16 residues long. Trimming pared 5 bases from V and 1 base from J, leaving 17 bases between. The CDR3 sequence is CASSDSRGEGQETQYF. For the CDR3, the DNA is TGTGCCAGCAGCGACAGTCGAGGGGAAGGCCAAGAGACCCAGTACTTC.

This chain's CDR3 is CASSLARTDKMNEQFF. Written as DNA, the CDR3 is TGTGCCAGCAGCTTAGCCCGGACAGACAAAATGAATGAGCAGTTCTTC. This chain links TRBV7-9 with TRBJ2-1; D is perhaps TRBD1 (6 bases). The CDR3 is 16 residues long. Trimming removed 0 bases from V and 7 bases from J, with 16 bases in between. Germline V CDR1 and CDR2: SEHNR, FQNEAQ (reference sequence).

This clonotype was recorded many times. V usage is TRBV4-1 and J usage is TRBJ2-3; 9 nucleotides align to TRBD1. In germline, CDR1 is MGHRA, CDR2 YSYEKL. Losses at the gene ends were 0 bases for V and 10 bases for J; bases not matched to a gene: 8. The CDR3 is 15 residues long. The CDR3 DNA sequence: TGCGCCAGCAGCCAAGACGCCGGGACAGGGAGTCCGCAGTATTTT. Translated: CASSQDAGTGSPQYF.

This clonotype was detected a few times. The chain couples TRBV27 to TRBJ1-1; D is unresolved. The CDR3 is 13 residues long. The V end was cut by 6 bases, the J end by 1 base, with 9 bases between. Looked up from germline, CDR1 is MNHEY and CDR2 is SMNVEV (reference sequence). The CDR3 nucleotides read TGTGCCAGCAGCCGCCTCGGGAACACTGAAGCTTTCTTT. It encodes CASSRLGNTEAFF.

This clonotype was seen repeatedly, ten times or more. The chain joins TRBV12-3 or TRBV12-4 to TRBJ2-7; D is unresolved. V shed 3 bases and J shed 2 bases, with 14 bases lying between them. This CDR3 is built from 15 residues. In DNA, the CDR3 is TGTGCCAGCAGTTTCGCTCTGGGCCCGGCCTACGAGCAGTACTTC. It translates to CASSFALGPAYEQYF.